This T cell receptor beta chain was retrieved from a study of post-analysis software for immune sequencing data. Study context: Some patients lacked subtype; others had relapsing-remitting, secondary progressive or progressive-relapsing disease.

With regard to this clonotype: Its target is unknown.

Trimming cost V 2 bases and J 0 bases, with 13 bases left between them. Per the germline V gene, CDR1 is MNHEY and CDR2 is SVGEGT. The CDR3 sequence is 17 residues long. Unique molecular identifiers were present in the TCR beta cDNA libraries. When roughly 0.9 to 10 million T cells were used, they gave some 540,000 cDNA molecules. TCRdb recomputed calls from the PCR reads with MiXCR, one row per CDR3 protein. The sample carries hundreds of thousands of distinct CDR3 sequences, 53% recorded once. General study results and limits: Controls showed significantly higher normalized Chao1 diversity than did multiple sclerosis patients. Comparison of patients with controls showed about 5 TRBV segments more frequent in patients, TRBV5-6, TRBV5-1 and TRBV20-1 among them.

This TCR was sampled from a girl between 5 and 17 years old with multiple sclerosis. The chain employs TRBV6-2 or TRBV6-3 and TRBJ2-2, with D tentatively TRBD1 (5 bases). The material sequenced was blood. CDR3 sequence reads: CASSYPLDRANTGELFF. As DNA, the CDR3 is TGTGCCAGCAGTTACCCCCTCGACAGAGCGAACACCGGGGAGCTGTTTTTT.